This entry lists 2 T cell receptor beta chains sequenced from one sample in a study of T cells in Graves' hyperthyroidism and ophthalmopathy. Amplified TCR beta CDR3 regions came from RNA transcripts. HTBI primers were employed in a first-round RT-PCR of the TCR CDR3. TCRdb recomputed calls from the multiplex PCR reads with MiXCR, one row per CDR3 protein. The table includes hundreds of thousands of distinct CDR3 sequences, over 20% detected once. Sequencing input: blood. The receptors were gathered from a young man with Graves' ophthalmopathy.

The chain carries TRBV18 and TRBJ1-1; D may be TRBD1 (5 bases). The germline V and J ends were trimmed by 1 base and 3 bases, with 15 bases remaining between them. Germline CDR1 KGHSH, CDR2 LQKENI. This CDR3 has 16 residues. The CDR3 is CASSPRGWGLDTEAFF. CDR3 bases: TGTGCCAGCTCACCACGAGGGTGGGGGTTGGACACTGAAGCTTTCTTT.

The chain combines TRBV4-2 with TRBJ2-7, with D possibly being TRBD2 (6 bases). In germline, CDR1 is LGHNA, CDR2 YNFKEQ. CDR3 size: 12 residues. Trimming took 1 base from V and 5 from J, leaving 6 bases between them. Here the CDR3 reads CASSQGGDEQYF. The CDR3 coding sequence is TGTGCCAGCAGCCAAGGCGGGGACGAGCAGTACTTC.